What follows describes a single T cell receptor beta chain. A single count supports this clone. There is no known antigen for this receptor. The record has no base qualities; no much larger clone is one base away. The donors were healthy, HIV-negative adults who had no recently reported acute infections or vaccinations. Every donor was a Caucasian adult residing in Nashville, Tennessee, USA. CD4+ T cells were enriched by magnetic negative selection; naive cells were then positively selected on CD45RA, and the negative fraction formed the memory subset. Blood was collected by leukapheresis, and PBMCs were isolated by Ficoll-Histopaque density gradient centrifugation and then cryopreserved in liquid nitrogen vapor phase. Purity and quantity of every magnetically sorted T cell population were checked by analytical flow cytometry. From each sorted fraction, genomic DNA was isolated and quantified by UV absorbance on a Nanodrop 2000c.

The entry originates in a study of shared clonotypes between healthy human individuals (dated by TCRdb to about 2020). Broadly, across the study: The cohort included a few men and a couple of women between 18 and 49 years of age. Per donor, three plates each were used for CD4 naive and CD4 memory, two for CD8 naive, and one for CD8 memory. To estimate repertoire size and how much clonotypes are shared between individuals, the study performed deep sequencing of blood TCR repertoires from 4 to 6 healthy adults. To increase sequencing depth and limit assay-specific biases, different laboratories used diverse techniques to prepare libraries and sequence TCR repertoires. Leukapheresis yielded between about 0.8 and 8.9 billion PBMCs per donor. The study at large found these results: Pairwise subsampling led to the expectation that sequencing depth would affect the degree of clonotype sharing among donors. Naive subsets generally had larger estimated clonotype richness than memory subsets did. Across a handful of donors, approximately 5% of naive CD4, approximately 3.6% of naive CD8, 2% to 2.5% of memory CD4, and 0.4% of memory CD8 clonotypes were shared. Sampling was restricted to blood, and TCR repertoires in tissue are likely to differ from TCR repertoires in blood. Compared with non-shared clonotypes, clonotypes shared by all four sorted-subset donors had higher generation probabilities. The genetic and exposure-history diversity represented was limited by the small number of donors. Rarefaction of sorted-subset datasets indicated incomplete sequencing despite the large sequencing depth.

The germline V gene (reference sequence) gives CDR1 as SGHNT and CDR2 as YYREEE. From the cysteine through the phenylalanine, the CDR3 covers 14 amino acids. The retained sequence is limited to the CDR3, 42 bases, with the frame set at the first base. The junction carries 18 bases between V and J, which are trimmed by 6 bases and 5 bases respectively. TCR CDR3 regions were amplified from genomic DNA by multiplex PCR using the deep immunoSEQ assay. Genomic DNA extracted from each cell subset was distributed evenly over all wells of several immunoSEQ 96-well plates, and each plate served as one replicate. For sorted subsets, 150 to 250 ng genomic DNA, equal to 30,000 or so T cell genomes, was loaded into each replicate PCR. Purified libraries were quantified with a Qubit 3.0 fluorometer, sized on a Bioanalyzer 2100, and re-quantified with the KAPA Library Quantification kit. A separate single-read 150-cycle Illumina NextSeq 550 flow cell was used to sequence each immunoSEQ 96-well plate. In the original analysis: Because the immunoSEQ output included only junctional sequences and no quality scores, the filtering could not be the same as the filtering used for full-length reads. Sequences were annotated with PyIR, a Python wrapper for IgBLAST v1.9, and V/J genes and CDR3 were assigned using IMGT germline references. Reads were removed for weak V/J assignments (E-value above 1e-6), missing CDR3, stop codons, out-of-frame junctions, or ambiguous translated residues. V3J clonotypes were defined by identical inferred V gene, J gene, and CDR3 amino acid sequence. Percentage overlap between repertoires was computed as shared unique clonotypes divided by the size of the smaller repertoire. RTK rarefaction, the Chao1 estimator, and Recon v2.1 estimates of unobserved clonotypes were used to assess repertoire richness. For all TCRbeta clonotypes obtained by the gDNA method from a handful of donors, generation probabilities were computed with OLGA. The source is immuneACCESS, and TCRdb retained only in-frame sequences with V and J called. Part of the clones is not carried over; for the studies checked, unresolved V genes explain less than half of this, and the remainder is unexplained. D and trimming were read from the DNA, whereas the V and J calls and clone size are those reported in that table. The sample table lists roughly 2.4 million clones, about 94% of them with a count of one. The ten biggest clones cover roughly 0.13% of the sample.

Sequencing used naive CD4+ T cells sorted from blood. Explained via the paper, the cell subset or site label denotes: CD45RA+ positively selected. The chain employs TRBV5-4 and TRBJ2-7; confidence is insufficient to name the D gene. This sequence was found in a man younger than 35 in good health. The nucleotide sequence reads as follows: TGTGCCAGCACTCGCGACGGTGGGTCCCACGAGCAGTACTTC. Translated, it reads CASTRDGGSHEQYF.